This T cell receptor beta chain was recorded in a study of blood T cell repertoires in COVID-19. Germline CDR1 is SGDLS and CDR2 is YYNGEE. With 3 bases removed from V and 7 bases from J, the gap between germline ends came to 22 bases. The CDR3 is 16 residues long. Some clones are missing from TCRdb's copy, which holds only in-frame ones; the method was immunoSEQ multiplex PCR. The sample lists around 280,000 clones, around 88% seen once, with 6% to 7% in the top ten. Those who participated ranged in age from about 18 to 89 years and resided in about two dozen US areas. V and J are TRBV9 and TRBJ1-2; D not resolved. The receptor was isolated from a woman in her thirties or forties who had recovered from COVID-19. Sequenced input: PBMCs or T cells enriched from blood (not recorded which). The DNA of the CDR3 is TGTGCCAGCAGCGCTGCAAGTCAGCTAACTAATAGTGGCTACACCTTC. It codes for CASSAASQLTNSGYTF.